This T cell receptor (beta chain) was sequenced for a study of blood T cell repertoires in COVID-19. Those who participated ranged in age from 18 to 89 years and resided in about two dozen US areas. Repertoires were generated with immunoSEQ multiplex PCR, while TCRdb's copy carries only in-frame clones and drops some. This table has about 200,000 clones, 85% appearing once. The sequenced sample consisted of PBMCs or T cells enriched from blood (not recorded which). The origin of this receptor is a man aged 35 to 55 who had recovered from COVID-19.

The CDR3 sequence: CASGLWDSGYTF. The CDR3 DNA sequence: TGTGCTAGTGGTTTGTGGGACTCCGGCTACACCTTC. The rearrangement links TRBV12-5 to TRBJ1-2; TRBD1 might be the D (5 bases). The CDR3 is 12 amino acids. CDR1 and CDR2 from the germline V gene are LGHNT and FRNRAP. The V end was cut by 2 bases, the J end by 8 bases, with 9 bases between.